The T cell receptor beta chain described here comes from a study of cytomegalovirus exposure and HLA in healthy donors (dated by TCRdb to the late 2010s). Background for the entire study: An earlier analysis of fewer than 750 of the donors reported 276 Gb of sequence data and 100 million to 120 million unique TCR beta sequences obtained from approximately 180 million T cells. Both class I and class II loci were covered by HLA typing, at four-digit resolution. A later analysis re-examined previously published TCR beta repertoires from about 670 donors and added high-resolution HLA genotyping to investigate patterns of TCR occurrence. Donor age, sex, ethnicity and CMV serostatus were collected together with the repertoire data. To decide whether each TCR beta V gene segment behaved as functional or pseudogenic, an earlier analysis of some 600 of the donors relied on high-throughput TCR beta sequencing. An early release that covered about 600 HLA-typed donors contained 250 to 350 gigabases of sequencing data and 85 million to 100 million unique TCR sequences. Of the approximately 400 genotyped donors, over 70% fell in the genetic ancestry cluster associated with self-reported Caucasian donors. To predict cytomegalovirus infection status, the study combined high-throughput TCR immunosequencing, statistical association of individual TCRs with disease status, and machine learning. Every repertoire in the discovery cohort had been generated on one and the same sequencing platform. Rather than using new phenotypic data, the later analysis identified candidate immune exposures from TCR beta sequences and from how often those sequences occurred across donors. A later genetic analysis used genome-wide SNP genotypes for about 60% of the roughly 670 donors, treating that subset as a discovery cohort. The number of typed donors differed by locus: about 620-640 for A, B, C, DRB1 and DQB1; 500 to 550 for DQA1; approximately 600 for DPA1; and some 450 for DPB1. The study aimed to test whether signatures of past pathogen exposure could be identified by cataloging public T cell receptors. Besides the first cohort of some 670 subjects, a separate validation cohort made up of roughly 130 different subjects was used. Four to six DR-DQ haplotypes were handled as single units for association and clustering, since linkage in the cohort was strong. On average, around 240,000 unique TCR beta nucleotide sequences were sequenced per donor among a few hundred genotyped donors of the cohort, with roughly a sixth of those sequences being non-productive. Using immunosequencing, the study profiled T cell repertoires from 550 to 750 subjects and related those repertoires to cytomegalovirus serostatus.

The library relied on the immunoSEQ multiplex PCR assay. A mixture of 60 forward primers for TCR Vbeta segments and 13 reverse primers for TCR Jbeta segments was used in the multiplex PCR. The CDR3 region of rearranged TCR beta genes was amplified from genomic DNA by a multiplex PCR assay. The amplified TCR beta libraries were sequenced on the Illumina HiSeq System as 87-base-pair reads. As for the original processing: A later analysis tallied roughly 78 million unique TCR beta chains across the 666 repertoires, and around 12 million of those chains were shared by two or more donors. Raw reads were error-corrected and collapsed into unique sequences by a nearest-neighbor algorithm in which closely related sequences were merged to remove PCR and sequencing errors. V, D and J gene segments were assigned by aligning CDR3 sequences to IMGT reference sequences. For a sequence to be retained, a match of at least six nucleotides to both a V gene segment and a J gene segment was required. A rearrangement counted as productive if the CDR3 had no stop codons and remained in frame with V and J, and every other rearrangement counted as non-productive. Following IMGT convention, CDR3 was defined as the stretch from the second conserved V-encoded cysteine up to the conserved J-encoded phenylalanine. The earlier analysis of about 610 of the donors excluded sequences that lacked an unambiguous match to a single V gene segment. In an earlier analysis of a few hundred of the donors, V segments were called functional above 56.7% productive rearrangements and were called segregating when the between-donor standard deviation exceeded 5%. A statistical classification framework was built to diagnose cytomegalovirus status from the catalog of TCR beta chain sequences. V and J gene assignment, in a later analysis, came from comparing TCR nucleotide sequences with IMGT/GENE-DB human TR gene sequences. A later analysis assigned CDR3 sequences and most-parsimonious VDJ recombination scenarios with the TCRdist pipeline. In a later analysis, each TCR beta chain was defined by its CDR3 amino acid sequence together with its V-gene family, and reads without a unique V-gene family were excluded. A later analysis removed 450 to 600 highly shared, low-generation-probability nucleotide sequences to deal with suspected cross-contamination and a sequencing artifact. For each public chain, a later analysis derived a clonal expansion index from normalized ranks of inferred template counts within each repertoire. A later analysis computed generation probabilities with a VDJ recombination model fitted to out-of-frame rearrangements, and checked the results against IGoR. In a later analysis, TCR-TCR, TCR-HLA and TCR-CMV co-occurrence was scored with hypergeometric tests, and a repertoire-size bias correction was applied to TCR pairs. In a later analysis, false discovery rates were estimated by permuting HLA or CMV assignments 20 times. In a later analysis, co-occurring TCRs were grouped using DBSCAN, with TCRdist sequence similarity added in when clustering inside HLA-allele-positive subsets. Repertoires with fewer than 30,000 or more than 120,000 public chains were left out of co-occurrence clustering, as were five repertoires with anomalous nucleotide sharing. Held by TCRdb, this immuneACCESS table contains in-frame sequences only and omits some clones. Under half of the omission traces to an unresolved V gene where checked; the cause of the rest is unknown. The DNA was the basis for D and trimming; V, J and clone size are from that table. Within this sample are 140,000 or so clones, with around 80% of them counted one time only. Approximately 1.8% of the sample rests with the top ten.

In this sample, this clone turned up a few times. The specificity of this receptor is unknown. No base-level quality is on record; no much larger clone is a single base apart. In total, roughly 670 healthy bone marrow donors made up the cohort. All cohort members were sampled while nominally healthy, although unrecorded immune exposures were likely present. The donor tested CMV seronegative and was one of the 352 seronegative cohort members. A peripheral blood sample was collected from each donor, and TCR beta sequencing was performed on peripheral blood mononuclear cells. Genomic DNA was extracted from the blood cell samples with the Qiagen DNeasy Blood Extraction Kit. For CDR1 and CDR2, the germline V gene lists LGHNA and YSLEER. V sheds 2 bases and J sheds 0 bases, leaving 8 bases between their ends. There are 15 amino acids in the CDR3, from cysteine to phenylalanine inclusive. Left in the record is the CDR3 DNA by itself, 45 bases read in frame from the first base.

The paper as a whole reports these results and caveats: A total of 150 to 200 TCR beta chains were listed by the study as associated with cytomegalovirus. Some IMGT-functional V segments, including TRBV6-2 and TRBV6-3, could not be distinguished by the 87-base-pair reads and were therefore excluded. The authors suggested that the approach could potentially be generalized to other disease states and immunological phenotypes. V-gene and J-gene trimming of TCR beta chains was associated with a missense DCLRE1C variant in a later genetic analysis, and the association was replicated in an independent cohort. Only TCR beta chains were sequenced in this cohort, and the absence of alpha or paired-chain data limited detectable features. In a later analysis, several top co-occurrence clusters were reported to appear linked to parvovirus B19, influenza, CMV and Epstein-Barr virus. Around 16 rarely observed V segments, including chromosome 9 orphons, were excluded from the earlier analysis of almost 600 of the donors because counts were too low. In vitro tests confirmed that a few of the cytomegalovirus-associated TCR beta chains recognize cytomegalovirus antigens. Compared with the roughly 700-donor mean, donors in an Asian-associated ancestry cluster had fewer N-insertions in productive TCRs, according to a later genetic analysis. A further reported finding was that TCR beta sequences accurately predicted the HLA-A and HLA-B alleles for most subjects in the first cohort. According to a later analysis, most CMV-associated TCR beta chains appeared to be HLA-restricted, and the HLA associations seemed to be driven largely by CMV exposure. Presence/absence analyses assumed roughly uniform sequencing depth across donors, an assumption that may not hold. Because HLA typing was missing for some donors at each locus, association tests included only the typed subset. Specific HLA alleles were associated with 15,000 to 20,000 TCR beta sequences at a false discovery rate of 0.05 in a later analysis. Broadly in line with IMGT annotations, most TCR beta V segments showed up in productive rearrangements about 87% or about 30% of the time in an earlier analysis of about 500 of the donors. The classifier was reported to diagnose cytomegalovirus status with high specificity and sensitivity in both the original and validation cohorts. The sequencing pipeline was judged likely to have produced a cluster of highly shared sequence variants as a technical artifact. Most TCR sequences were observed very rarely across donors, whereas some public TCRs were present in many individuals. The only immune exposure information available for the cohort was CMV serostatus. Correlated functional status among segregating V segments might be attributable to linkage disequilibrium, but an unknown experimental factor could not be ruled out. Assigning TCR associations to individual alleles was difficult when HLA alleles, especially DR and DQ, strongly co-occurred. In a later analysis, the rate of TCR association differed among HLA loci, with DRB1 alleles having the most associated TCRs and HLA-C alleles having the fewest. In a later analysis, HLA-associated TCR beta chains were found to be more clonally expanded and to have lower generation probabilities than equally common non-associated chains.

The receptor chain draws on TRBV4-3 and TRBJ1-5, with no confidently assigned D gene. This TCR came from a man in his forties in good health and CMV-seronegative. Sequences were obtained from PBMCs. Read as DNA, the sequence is TGCGCCAGCAGCCAATTCCTGTCTAGCAATCAGCCCCAGCATTTT. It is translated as CASSQFLSSNQPQHF.